This TCR beta chain was profiled in a study of spatial heterogeneity in lung cancer. This clonotype ranks as hyperexpanded. The time point was: sample taken at primary tumor resection. The V gene end was trimmed by 2 bases and the J gene end by 1 base; junction bases not matched to a gene: 10. In germline, CDR1 is SNHLY, CDR2 FYNNEI. The CDR3 runs to 18 residues. One entry per CDR3 protein results from TCRdb running MiXCR on the 5' RACE reads. The sample consists of approximately 150 distinct CDR3 sequences, roughly a fifth of them appearing once. The sequencing used normal lung tissue next to the tumor, collected at surgery. The chain combines TRBV2 with TRBJ2-1; 8 bases agree with TRBD2. This clonotype was obtained from a female donor with early-stage non-small cell lung cancer. The chain's CDR3 is CASSERELAEGSYNEQFF. The CDR3 DNA reads TGTGCCAGCAGTGAAAGGGAACTAGCGGAGGGGTCCTACAATGAGCAGTTCTTC.